This T cell receptor beta chain came from a study of Tregs in tolerant kidney transplant recipients. Data came from immunoSEQ multiplex PCR; TCRdb stores just in-frame clones and leaves some out. The sample shows about 69,000 clones, 85% to 90% of them seen only once. Unstimulated regulatory T cells (CD4+CD25+CD127-), CD4+CD25- non-regulatory cells, CD4 and CD8 cells were FACS-sorted from thawed PBMCs. The germline V gene has CDR1 SQVTM and CDR2 ANQGSEA. The length of the CDR3 is 14 residues. Trimming removed 5 bases at V and 3 bases at J, with 16 bases between. The V call is TRBV29-1, the J call TRBJ1-1, with D possibly matching TRBD1 (6 bases). The sequences come from CD4+ T cells from blood, collected before the transplant. This TCR came from a human donor who received a combined kidney and bone marrow transplant. In DNA form, the CDR3 reads TGCAGCGTTCGACTAATACAGGGAGACACTGAAGCTTTCTTT. This translates into CSVRLIQGDTEAFF.